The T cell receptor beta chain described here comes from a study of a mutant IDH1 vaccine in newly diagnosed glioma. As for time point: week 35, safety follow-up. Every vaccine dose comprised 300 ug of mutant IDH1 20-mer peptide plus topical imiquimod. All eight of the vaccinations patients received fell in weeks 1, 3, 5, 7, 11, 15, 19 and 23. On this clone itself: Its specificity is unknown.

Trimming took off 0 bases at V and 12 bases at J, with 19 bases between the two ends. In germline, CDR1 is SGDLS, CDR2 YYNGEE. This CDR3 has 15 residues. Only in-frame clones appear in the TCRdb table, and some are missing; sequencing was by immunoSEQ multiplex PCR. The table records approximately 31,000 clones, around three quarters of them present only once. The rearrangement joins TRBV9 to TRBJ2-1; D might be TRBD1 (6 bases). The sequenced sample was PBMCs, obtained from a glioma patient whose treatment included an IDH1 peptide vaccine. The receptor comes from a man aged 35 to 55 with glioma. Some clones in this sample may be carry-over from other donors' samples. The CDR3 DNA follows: TGTGCCAGCAGCGTAGGGGGGTTGGACAGTGAGGGGCAGTTCTTC. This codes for CASSVGGLDSEGQFF.